These T cell receptor beta chains were read from a single sample in a study of cytomegalovirus exposure and HLA in healthy donors. TCRdb's copy holds only in-frame clones and misses some; the assay was immunoSEQ multiplex PCR. The sample has about 190,000 clones; roughly 80% are singletons. Sequencing used PBMCs. Receptors were obtained from a young woman in good health and CMV-seronegative. Both conserved end residues are part of each CDR3. The D gene is left open where the match is weak. The size field is filled for only some rows; it gives once, few, many or a size class.

clone size	V gene	J gene	D gene	CDR3 protein	CDR3 DNA
NA	TRBV4-1	TRBJ2-3	NA	CASSQGFEGMPSTDTQYF	TGCGCCAGCAGCCAAGGATTCGAGGGCATGCCTAGCACAGATACGCAGTATTTT
NA	TRBV7-9	TRBJ1-1	NA	CSSSLENRLNTEAFF	TGTTCCAGCAGCTTAGAGAACAGGCTGAACACTGAAGCTTTCTTT
NA	TRBV28	TRBJ2-7	NA	CASISPSSYEQYF	TGTGCCAGCATCTCCCCCAGCTCCTACGAGCAGTACTTC
NA	TRBV5-1	TRBJ1-5	NA	CASSPQGASGQPQHF	TGCGCCAGCAGCCCACAGGGAGCTTCGGGTCAGCCCCAGCATTTT
once	TRBV6-5	TRBJ2-5	TRBD2	CASSNSLRGGLETQYF	TGTGCCAGCAGTAACTCGTTGCGGGGGGGCCTAGAGACCCAGTACTTC
NA	TRBV9	TRBJ1-1	TRBD1	CASTGGAGTEAFF	TGTGCCAGCACAGGGGGCGCCGGAACTGAAGCTTTCTTT
NA	TRBV28	TRBJ2-7	TRBD2	CASSLLAGSEQYF	TGTGCCAGCAGCCTATTAGCGGGCTCCGAGCAGTACTTC
NA	TRBV2	TRBJ2-7	NA	CASSAIAYHYEQYF	TGTGCCAGCAGTGCCATAGCATATCACTACGAGCAGTACTTC
once	TRBV7-3	TRBJ2-1	TRBD2	CASSYRTSGRDEQFF	TGTGCCAGCAGCTATCGGACTAGCGGGAGGGATGAGCAGTTCTTC
NA	TRBV6-5	TRBJ1-2	TRBD1	CASSRQGANYGYTF	TGTGCCAGCAGCCGACAGGGAGCTAACTATGGCTACACCTTC
NA	TRBV5-4	TRBJ1-2	TRBD1	CASSFGTGDYTF	TGTGCCAGCAGCTTCGGGACAGGTGACTACACCTTC
NA	TRBV4-1	TRBJ1-5	TRBD1	CASSQDEGQGIRSNQPQHF	TGCGCCAGCAGCCAAGATGAGGGACAGGGGATTAGGAGCAATCAGCCCCAGCATTTT
NA	TRBV5-1	TRBJ1-4	NA	CASSSTSGLFGEKLFF	TGCGCCAGCAGCTCAACTTCAGGGTTATTCGGTGAAAAACTGTTTTTT
NA	TRBV5-6	TRBJ2-3	NA	CASSSPGRFLSTDTQYF	TGTGCCAGCAGCTCCCCTGGGAGGTTCCTGAGCACAGATACGCAGTATTTT
NA	TRBV19	TRBJ1-5	TRBD1	CASSRTGSSNNQPQHF	TGTGCCAGTAGTCGGACAGGGTCCTCAAACAATCAGCCCCAGCATTTT
NA	TRBV5-1	TRBJ1-2	TRBD1	CASSLGQGLGGYTF	TGCGCCAGCAGCTTGGGACAGGGGTTAGGTGGCTACACCTTC